This T cell receptor beta chain was captured in a study of CD8+ T cells in alopecia areata. Broader study findings: Although TCR sharing was seen in mice, sharing across patients was less clear, possibly for HLA-related reasons.

Comments on this clone: As yet, its antigen is unknown.

Trimming removed 1 base from V and 4 bases from J, with 10 bases in between. The germline V gene encodes CDR1 MNHEY and CDR2 SVGAGI. The CDR3 has 14 amino acids. cDNA serving as the sequencing template came from extracted, reverse transcribed RNA. Only in-frame clones appear in the TCRdb table, and some are missing; sequencing was by immunoSEQ multiplex PCR. The sample holds 150,000 to 200,000 clones, 58% seen once. Treatment specified: oral pan-JAK inhibitor, 5-10 mg twice daily. The origin of this receptor is a human donor with alopecia areata. The specimen comprised CD4+ T cells sorted from blood, sampled at approximately week 56, from a patient treated with tofacitinib. This chain joins TRBV6-5 and TRBJ1-2, with D perhaps TRBD1 (6 bases). CDR3 region: CASSYWGRGYGYTF. The CDR3 region has the DNA TGTGCCAGCAGTTACTGGGGCAGGGGCTATGGCTACACCTTC.